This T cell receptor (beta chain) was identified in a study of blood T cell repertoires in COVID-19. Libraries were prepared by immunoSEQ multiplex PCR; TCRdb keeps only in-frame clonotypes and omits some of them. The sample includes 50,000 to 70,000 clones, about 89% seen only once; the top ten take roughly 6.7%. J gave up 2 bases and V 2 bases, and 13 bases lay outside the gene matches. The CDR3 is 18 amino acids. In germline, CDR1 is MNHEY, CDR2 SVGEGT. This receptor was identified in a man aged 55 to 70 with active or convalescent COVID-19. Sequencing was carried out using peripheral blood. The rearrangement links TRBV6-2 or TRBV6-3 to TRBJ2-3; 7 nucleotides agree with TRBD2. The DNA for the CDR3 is TGTGCCAGCAGTTACACGCAGACCCTAGCGGTCCACACAGATACGCAGTATTTT. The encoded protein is CASSYTQTLAVHTDTQYF.